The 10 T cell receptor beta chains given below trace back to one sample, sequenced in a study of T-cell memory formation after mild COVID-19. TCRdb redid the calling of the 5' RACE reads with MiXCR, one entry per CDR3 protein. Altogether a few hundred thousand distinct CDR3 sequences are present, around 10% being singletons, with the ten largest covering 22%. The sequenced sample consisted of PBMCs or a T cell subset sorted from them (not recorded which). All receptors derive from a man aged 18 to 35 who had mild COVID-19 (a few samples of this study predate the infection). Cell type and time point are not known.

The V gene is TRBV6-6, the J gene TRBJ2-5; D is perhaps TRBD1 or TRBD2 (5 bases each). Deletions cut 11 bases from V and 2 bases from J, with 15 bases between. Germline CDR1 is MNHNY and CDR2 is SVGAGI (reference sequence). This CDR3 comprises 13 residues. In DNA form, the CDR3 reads TGTGCCGGGCAACGGGACCGACAAGAGACCCAGTACTTC. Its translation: CAGQRDRQETQYF.

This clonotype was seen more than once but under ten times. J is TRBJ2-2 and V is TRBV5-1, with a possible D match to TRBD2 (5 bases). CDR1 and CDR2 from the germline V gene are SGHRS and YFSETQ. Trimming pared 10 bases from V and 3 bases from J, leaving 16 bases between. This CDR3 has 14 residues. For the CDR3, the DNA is TGCGCCTCTGGACTCCAAGGAGACACCGGGGAGCTGTTTTTT. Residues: CASGLQGDTGELFF.

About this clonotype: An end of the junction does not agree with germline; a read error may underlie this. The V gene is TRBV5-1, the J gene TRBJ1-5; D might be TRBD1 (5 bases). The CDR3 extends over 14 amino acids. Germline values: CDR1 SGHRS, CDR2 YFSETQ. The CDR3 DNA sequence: TGCGCCAGCAGTTGGGGGGACGGCAATAAGCCCCAGCATTTT. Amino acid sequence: CASSWGDGNKPQHF.

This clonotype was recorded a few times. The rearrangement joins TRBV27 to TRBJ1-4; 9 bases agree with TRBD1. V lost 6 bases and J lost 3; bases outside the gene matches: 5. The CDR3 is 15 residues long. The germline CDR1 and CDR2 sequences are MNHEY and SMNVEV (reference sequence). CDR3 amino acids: CASSGRTGANEKLFF. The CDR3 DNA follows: TGTGCCAGCAGCGGACGGACAGGGGCTAATGAAAAACTGTTTTTT.

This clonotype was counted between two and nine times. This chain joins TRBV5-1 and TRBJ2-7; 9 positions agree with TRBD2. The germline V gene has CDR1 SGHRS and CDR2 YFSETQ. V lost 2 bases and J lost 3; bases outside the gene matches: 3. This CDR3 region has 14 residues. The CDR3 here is CASSFGTSFYEQYF. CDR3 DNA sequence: TGCGCCAGCAGCTTCGGGACTAGCTTCTACGAGCAGTACTTC.

CDR3 sequence reads: CASSRGFGESDTEAFF. CDR3 nucleotides: TGTGCCAGCTCGCGCGGTTTTGGCGAATCGGACACTGAAGCTTTCTTT. The rearrangement links TRBV18 to TRBJ1-1; the D is unclear. The germline gives CDR1 KGHSH, CDR2 LQKENI. The V end was cut by 6 bases, the J end by 3 bases, with 20 bases between. The CDR3 loop spans 16 amino acids.

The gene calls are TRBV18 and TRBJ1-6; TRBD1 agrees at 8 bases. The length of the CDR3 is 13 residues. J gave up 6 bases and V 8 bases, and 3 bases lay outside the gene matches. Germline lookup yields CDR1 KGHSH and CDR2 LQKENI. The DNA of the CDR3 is TGTGCCAGCGGAGACAGGGGTAATTCACCCCTCCACTTT. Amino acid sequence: CASGDRGNSPLHF.

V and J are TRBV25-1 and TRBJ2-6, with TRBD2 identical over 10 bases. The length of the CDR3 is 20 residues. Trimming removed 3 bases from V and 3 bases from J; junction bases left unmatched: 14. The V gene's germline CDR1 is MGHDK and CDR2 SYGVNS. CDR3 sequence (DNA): TGTGCCAGCAGTGATGGCCAGCGGGGGGGCGCAGACCATGGGGCCAACGTCCTGACTTTC. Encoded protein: CASSDGQRGGADHGANVLTF.

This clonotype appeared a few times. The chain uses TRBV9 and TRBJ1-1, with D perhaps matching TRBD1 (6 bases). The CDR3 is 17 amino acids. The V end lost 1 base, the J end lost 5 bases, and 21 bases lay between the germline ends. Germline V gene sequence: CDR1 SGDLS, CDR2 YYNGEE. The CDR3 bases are TGTGCCAGCAGCGTAACCCCTACTACAGGGACGAGGACTGAAGCTTTCTTT. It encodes CASSVTPTTGTRTEAFF.

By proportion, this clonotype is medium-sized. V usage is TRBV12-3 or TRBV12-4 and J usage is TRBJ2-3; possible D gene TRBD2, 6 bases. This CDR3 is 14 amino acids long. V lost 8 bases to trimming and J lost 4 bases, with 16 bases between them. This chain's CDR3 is CASELYAGSDTQYF. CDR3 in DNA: TGTGCCAGCGAGTTATACGCGGGGTCAGATACGCAGTATTTT.